This T cell receptor (beta chain) was captured by sequencing in a study of CD8 T cells in Susac syndrome. Worth noting for this clonotype: Antigen unknown.

Overall study results and limits: The greatest CD8+ clonal expansion in Susac occurred in TEMRA cells and in active patients.

Random hexamers served to reverse transcribe roughly 0.5 to 1 ug RNA. Across 54 Vbeta and 13 Jbeta, TCR beta CDR3 was amplified with immunoSEQ multiplex PCR. TCRdb analysed the immunoSEQ multiplex PCR reads with MiXCR anew, one entry per CDR3 protein. The sample has about 110,000 distinct CDR3 sequences; around 94% are singletons. Germline V gene sequence: CDR1 LNHDA, CDR2 SQIVND (reference sequence). CDR3 length equals 15 residues. J lost 0 bases, V lost 4 bases, and 4 bases had no gene match. CD8+ and CD4+ T cells from blood underwent TCR beta sequencing. The patients with Susac syndrome were individuals who fulfilled the recently defined diagnostic criteria for disease that was either definite or probable.

The specimen was CD8+ T cells from PBMCs. The clonotype originates from a human donor with Susac syndrome. The chain combines TRBV19 with TRBJ2-7; TRBD2 agrees at 9 bases. The CDR3 spells CASSRLAEFSYEQYF. CDR3 DNA sequence: TGTGCCAGTAGTAGACTAGCGGAGTTCTCCTACGAGCAGTACTTC.